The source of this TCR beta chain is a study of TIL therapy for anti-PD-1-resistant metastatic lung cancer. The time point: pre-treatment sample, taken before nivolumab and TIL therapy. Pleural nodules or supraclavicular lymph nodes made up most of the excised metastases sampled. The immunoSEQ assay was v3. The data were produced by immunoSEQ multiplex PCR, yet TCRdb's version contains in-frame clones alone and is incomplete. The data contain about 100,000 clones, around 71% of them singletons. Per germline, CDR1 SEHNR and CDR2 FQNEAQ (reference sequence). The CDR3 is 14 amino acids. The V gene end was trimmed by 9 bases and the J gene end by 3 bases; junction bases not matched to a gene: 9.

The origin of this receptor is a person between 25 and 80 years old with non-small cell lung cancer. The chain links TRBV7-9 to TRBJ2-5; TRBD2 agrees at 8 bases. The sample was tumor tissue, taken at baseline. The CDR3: CASRTGGAKETQYF. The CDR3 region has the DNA TGTGCCAGTCGTACCGGGGGGGCCAAAGAGACCCAGTACTTC.